The clone carrying this TCR beta chain has more than one count but fewer than ten. The antigen remains undetermined. The use of a sample-barcoded 5' primer and a J-beta primer mix characterized a second PCR of about 6 to 12 cycles. MiXCR, applied by TCRdb to the 5' RACE reads, yields one record per CDR3 protein. The sample lists fewer than 1,000,000 distinct CDR3 sequences, around 43% occurring once. These data originate in a study of blood T cells in healthy people across ages. The CDR3 has 12 amino acids. The V end lost 0 bases, the J end lost 4 bases, and 4 bases lay between the germline ends. Germline V gives CDR1 ENHRY, CDR2 SYGVKD. General observations from the study: Measured against age, TCR beta diversity per million T cells decreased in a roughly linear manner. CMV status of donors was unknown, possibly confounding expanded clonotype changes.

The TCR comes from a man aged 60 to 69 in good health. The chain links TRBV10-3 to TRBJ2-7; D unresolved. The sequencing input was blood. Here the CDR3 reads CAISESRYEQYF. In DNA, the CDR3 is TGTGCCATCAGTGAGTCTAGGTACGAGCAGTACTTC.